The sequence of this T cell receptor (beta chain) was determined in a study of blood T cell repertoires in COVID-19. Study-level background: Sites across the United States, Italy and Spain contributed samples from acute and convalescent COVID-19. T cells, B-cell-depleted T cells, or PBMCs provided the cDNA or gDNA that served as material.

This clone has just a few counts. Authors' processing steps: Amplification from reference gene primers served as the basis for estimated nucleated cell counts. Assay used: immunoSEQ multiplex PCR; TCRdb lists only in-frame clones, some missing. V, J and clone size are taken as reported in that table, and D and trimming were inferred from the DNA itself. Of about 380,000 clones listed, 75% to 90% are singletons. The clonotype comes from a young woman with acute or convalescent COVID-19. What was sequenced was peripheral blood.

The CDR3: CASSHPMNTEAFF. In nucleotides, the CDR3 is TGTGCCAGCAGTCATCCTATGAACACTGAAGCTTTCTTT. This chain uses TRBV27 with TRBJ1-1; D is ambiguous. The CDR3 has 13 amino acids. Germline V lookup: CDR1 MNHEY, CDR2 SMNVEV (reference sequence). V lost 5 bases, J lost 0 bases, and 7 bases lay in between.